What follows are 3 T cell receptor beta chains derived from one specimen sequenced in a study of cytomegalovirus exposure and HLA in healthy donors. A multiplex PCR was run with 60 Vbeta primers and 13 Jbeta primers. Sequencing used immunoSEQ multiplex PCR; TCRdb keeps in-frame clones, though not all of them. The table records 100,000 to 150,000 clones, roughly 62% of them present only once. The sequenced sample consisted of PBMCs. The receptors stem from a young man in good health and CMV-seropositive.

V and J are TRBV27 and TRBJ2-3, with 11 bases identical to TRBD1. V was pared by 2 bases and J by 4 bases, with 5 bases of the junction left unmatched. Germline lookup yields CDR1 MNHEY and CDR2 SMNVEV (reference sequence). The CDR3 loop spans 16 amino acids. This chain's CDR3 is CASSLQRTGGPDTQYF. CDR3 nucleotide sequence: TGTGCCAGCAGTTTACAGAGGACAGGGGGCCCAGATACGCAGTATTTT.

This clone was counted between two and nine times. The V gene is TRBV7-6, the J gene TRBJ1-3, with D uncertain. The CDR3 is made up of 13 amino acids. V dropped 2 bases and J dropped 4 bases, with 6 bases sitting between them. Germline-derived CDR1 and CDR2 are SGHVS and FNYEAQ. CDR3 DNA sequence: TGTGCCAGCAGCTTAAATTTAGGAAACACCATATATTTT. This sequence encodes CASSLNLGNTIYF.

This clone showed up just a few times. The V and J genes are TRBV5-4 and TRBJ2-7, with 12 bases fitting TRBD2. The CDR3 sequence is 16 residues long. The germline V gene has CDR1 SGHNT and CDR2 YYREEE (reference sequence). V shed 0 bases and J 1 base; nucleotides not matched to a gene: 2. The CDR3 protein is CASSLGLAGVSYEQYF. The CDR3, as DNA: TGTGCCAGCAGCTTGGGACTAGCGGGAGTTTCCTACGAGCAGTACTTC.